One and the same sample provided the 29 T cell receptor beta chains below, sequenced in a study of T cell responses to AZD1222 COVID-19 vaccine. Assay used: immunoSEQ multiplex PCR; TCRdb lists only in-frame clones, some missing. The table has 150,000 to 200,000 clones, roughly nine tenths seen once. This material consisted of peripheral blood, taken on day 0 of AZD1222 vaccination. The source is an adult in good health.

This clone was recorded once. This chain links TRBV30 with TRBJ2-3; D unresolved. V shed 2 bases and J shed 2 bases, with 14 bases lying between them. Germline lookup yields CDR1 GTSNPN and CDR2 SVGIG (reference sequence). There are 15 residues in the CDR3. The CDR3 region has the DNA TGTGCCTGGAGTCGGGCCTCCAGTTCCACAGATACGCAGTATTTT. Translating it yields CAWSRASSSTDTQYF.

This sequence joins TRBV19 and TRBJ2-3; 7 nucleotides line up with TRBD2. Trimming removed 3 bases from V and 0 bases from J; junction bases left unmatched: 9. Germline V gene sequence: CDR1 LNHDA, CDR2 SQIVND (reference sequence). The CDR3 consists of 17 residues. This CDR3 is CASSIRASGLSTDTQYF. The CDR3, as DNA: TGTGCCAGTAGTATCCGCGCTAGCGGACTGAGCACAGATACGCAGTATTTT.

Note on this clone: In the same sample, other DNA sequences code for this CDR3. The CDR3 spells CASSPLAGGSTDTQYF. As DNA, the CDR3 is TGTGCCAGCAGCCCTCTAGCGGGAGGGTCCACAGATACGCAGTATTTT. The chain is built from TRBV7-6 and TRBJ2-3, with 12 bases lining up with TRBD2. The J segment lost 2 bases and the V segment lost 5 bases, leaving 5 bases of the junction unmatched. The CDR3 contains 16 residues. The germline CDR1 and CDR2 sequences are SGHVS and FNYEAQ.

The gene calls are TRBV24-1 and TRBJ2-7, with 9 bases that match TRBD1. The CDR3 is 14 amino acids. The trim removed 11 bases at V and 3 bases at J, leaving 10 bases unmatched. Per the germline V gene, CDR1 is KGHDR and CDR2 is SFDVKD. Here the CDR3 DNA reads TGTGCCAACCAGGGACAGGGTGATAACTACGAGCAGTACTTC. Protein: CANQGQGDNYEQYF.

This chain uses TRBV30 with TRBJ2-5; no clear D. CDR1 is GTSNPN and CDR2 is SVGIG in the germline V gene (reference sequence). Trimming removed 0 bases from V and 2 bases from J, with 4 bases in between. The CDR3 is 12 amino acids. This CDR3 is CAWSVQQETQYF. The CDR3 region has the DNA TGTGCCTGGAGTGTACAGCAAGAGACCCAGTACTTC. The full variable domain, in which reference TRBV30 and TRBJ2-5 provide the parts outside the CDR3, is SQTIHQWPATLVQPVGSPLSLECTVEGTSNPNLYWYRQAAGRGLQLLFYSVGIGQISSEVPQNLSASRPQDRQFILSSKKLLLSDSGFYLCAWSVQQETQYFGPGTRLLVL.

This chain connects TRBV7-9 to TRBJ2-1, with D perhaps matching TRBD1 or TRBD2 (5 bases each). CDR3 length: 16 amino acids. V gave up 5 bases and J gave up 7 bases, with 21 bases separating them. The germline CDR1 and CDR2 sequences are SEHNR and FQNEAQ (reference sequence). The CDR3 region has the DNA TGTGCCAGCAGCCTCCGAACCGGGACGGCCCTTAATGAGCAGTTCTTC. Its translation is CASSLRTGTALNEQFF.

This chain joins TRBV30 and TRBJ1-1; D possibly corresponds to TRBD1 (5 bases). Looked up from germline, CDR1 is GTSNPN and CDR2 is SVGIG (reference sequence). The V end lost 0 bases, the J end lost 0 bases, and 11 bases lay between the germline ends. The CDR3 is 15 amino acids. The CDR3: CAWSVTGTMNTEAFF. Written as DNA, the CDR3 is TGTGCCTGGAGTGTGACCGGGACCATGAACACTGAAGCTTTCTTT.

The CDR3 DNA reads as TGTGCCAGCAGTACAACAGGGGGCGCGGGTCAGCCCCAGCATTTT. It translates to CASSTTGGAGQPQHF. The chain combines TRBV6-2 or TRBV6-3 with TRBJ1-5, with 9 bases that match TRBD1. CDR3 size: 15 residues. Trimming took 5 bases from V and 6 from J; bases not matched to a gene: 8. Germline CDR1 reads MNHEY; CDR2 reads SVGEGT.

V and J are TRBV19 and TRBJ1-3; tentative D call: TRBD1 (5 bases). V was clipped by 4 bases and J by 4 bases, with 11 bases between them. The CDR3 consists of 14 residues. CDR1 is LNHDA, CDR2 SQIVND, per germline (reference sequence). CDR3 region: CASSTGGYGNTIYF. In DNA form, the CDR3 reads TGTGCCAGTAGTACCGGGGGATACGGAAACACCATATATTTT.

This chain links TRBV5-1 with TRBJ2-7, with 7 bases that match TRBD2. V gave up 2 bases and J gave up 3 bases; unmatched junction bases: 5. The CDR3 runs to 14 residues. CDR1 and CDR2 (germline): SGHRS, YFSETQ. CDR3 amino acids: CASSFGLVDYEQYF. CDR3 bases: TGCGCCAGCAGCTTTGGACTAGTCGACTACGAGCAGTACTTC.

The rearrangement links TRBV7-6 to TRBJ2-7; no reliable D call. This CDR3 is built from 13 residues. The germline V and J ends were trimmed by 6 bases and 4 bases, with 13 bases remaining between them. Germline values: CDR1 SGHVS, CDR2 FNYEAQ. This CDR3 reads CASSTNPRYEQYF. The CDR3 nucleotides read TGTGCCAGCAGTACGAACCCCAGATACGAGCAGTACTTC.

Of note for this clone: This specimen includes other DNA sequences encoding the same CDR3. The CDR3 sequence: CASSLGVNTEAFF. Written as DNA, the CDR3 is TGTGCCAGCAGTTTGGGAGTGAACACTGAAGCTTTCTTT. V gene TRBV12-3 or TRBV12-4 combines with J gene TRBJ1-1, with unresolved D. The CDR3 is 13 residues long. Deletions cut 3 bases from V and 0 bases from J, with 5 bases between.

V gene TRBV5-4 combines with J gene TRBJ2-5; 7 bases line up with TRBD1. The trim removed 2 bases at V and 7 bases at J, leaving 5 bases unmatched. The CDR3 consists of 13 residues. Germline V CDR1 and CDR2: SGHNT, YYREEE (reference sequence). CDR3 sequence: CASSFDRDGTQYF. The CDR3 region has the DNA TGTGCCAGCAGCTTCGACAGGGATGGGACCCAGTACTTC.

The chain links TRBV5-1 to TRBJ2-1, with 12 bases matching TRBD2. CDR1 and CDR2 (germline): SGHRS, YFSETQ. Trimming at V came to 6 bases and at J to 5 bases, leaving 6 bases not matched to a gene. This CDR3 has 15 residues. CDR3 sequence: CASTPRLAGDNEQFF. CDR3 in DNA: TGCGCCAGCACCCCACGACTAGCGGGGGACAATGAGCAGTTCTTC.

The CDR3 coding sequence is TGTGCCAGCAGCTTAGTCGGAGACCTGAACACTGAAGCTTTCTTT. It yields the protein CASSLVGDLNTEAFF. The chain couples TRBV7-2 to TRBJ1-1; D ambiguous. The CDR3 is made up of 15 amino acids. Trimming removed 1 base from V and 0 bases from J, with 9 bases in between. Germline V lookup: CDR1 SGHTA, CDR2 FQGNSA.

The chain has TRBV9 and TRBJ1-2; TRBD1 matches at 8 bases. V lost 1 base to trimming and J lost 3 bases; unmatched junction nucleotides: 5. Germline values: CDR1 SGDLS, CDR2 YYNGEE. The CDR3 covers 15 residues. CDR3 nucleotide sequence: TGTGCCAGCAGCGTAAGACAGGGGAAATACTATGGCTACACCTTC. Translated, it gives CASSVRQGKYYGYTF.

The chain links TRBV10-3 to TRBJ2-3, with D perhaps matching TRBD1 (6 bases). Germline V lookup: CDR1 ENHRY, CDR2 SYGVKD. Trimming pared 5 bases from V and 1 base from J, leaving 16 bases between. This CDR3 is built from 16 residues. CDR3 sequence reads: CAISKGVARGTDTQYF. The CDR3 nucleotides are TGTGCCATCAGTAAGGGGGTAGCCCGAGGCACAGATACGCAGTATTTT.

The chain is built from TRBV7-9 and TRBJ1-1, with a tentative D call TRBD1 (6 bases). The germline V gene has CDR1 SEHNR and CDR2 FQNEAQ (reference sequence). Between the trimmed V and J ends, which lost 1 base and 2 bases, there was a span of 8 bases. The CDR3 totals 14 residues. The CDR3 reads CASSLGGGNTEAFF. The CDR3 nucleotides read TGTGCCAGCAGCTTAGGCGGGGGCAACACTGAAGCTTTCTTT.

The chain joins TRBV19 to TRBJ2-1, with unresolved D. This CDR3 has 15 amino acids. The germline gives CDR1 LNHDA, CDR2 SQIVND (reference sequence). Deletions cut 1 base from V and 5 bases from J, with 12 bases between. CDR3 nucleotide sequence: TGTGCCAGTAGTATAGCAGATTCTATTAACAATGAGCAGTTCTTC. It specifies CASSIADSINNEQFF.

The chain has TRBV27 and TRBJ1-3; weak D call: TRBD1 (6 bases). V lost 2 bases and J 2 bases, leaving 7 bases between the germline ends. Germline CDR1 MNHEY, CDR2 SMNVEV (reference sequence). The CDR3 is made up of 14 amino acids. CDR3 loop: CASSLQGTGNTIYF. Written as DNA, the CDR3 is TGTGCCAGCAGTTTACAGGGGACTGGAAACACCATATATTTT.

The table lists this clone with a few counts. Written as DNA, the CDR3 is TGTGCCAGCTCCGGGACAGACCTCTATGGCTACACCTTC. It translates to CASSGTDLYGYTF. This chain links TRBV27 with TRBJ1-2; 7 bases line up with TRBD1. The CDR3 has 13 residues. Germline loops: CDR1 MNHEY, CDR2 SMNVEV (reference sequence). Unmatched junction bases numbered 7, after V lost 8 bases and J lost 4 bases.

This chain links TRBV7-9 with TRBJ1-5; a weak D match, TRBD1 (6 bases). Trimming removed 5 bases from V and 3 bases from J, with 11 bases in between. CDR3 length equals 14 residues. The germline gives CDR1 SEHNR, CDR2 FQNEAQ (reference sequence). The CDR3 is CASSRGGINQPQHF. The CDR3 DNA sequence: TGTGCCAGCAGCCGAGGGGGGATCAATCAGCCCCAGCATTTT.

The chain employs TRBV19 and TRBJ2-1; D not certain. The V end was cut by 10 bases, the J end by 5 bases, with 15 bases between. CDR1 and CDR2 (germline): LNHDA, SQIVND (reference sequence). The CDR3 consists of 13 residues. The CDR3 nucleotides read TGTGCCACCAGGCTAGGGAAAAACAATGAGCAGTTCTTC. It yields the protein CATRLGKNNEQFF.

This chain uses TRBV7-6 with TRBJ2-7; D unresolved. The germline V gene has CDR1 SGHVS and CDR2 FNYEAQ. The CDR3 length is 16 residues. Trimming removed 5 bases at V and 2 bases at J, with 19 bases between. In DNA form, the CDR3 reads TGTGCCAGCAGCCTCGGAGTCGCCCCGGACCCCTACGAGCAGTACTTC. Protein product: CASSLGVAPDPYEQYF.

The CDR3 nucleotides are TGTGCCAGTAGCGACAGGGGGAACACTGAAGCTTTCTTT. It specifies CASSDRGNTEAFF. This chain links TRBV19 with TRBJ1-1, with 8 bases matching TRBD1. The germline gives CDR1 LNHDA, CDR2 SQIVND (reference sequence). Trimming cost V 6 bases and J 1 base; bases outside gene matches: 1. The CDR3 has 13 amino acids.

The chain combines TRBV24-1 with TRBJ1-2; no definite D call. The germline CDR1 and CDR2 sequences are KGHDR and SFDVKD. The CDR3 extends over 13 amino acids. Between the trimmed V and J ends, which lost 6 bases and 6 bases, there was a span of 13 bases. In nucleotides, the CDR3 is TGTGCCACCAGTCTGGGCAGATCCGATGGCTACACCTTC. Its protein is CATSLGRSDGYTF.

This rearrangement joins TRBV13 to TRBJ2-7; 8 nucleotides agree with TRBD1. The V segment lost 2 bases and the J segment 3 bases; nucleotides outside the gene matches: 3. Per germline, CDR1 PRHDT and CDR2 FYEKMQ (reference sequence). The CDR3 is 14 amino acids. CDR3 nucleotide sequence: TGTGCCAGCAGCTTACCAGGGGGCAGCTACGAGCAGTACTTC. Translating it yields CASSLPGGSYEQYF.

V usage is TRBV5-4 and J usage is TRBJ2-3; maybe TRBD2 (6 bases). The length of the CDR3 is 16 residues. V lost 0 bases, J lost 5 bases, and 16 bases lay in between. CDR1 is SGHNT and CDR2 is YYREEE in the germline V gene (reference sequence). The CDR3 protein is CASSLELASTVDTQYF. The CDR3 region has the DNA TGTGCCAGCAGCTTGGAACTAGCCTCGACGGTAGATACGCAGTATTTT.

In DNA form, the CDR3 reads TGTGCCACCAGCAGAAGCCGGGACAGGGGAAACACTGAAGCTTTCTTT. As protein: CATSRSRDRGNTEAFF. V usage is TRBV15 and J usage is TRBJ1-1, with TRBD1 identical over 10 bases. The germline CDR1 and CDR2 sequences are LNHNV and YYDKDF (reference sequence). V dropped 2 bases and J dropped 2; count of bases not matched to a gene: 5. The CDR3 covers 16 residues.